What follows are 10 T cell receptor beta chains derived from one specimen sequenced in a study of shared clonotypes between healthy human individuals. TCRdb keeps only in-frame clones here, not all; method: immunoSEQ multiplex PCR. The sample holds about 1.1 million clones, 78% seen once. The sequencing sample was made of memory CD4+ T cells from PBMCs. The subset here: CD45RA-negative fraction. These receptors originate from a man younger than 35 in good health. Some clones in this sample may be carry-over from other donors' samples.

This sequence joins TRBV11-3 and TRBJ2-2, with 9 bases that match TRBD1. Germline V gene sequence: CDR1 SGHNT, CDR2 YENEEA. The CDR3 length is 13 residues. Unmatched junction bases numbered 4, after V lost 8 bases and J lost 6 bases. CDR3 bases: TGTGCCAGCGGGACAGGGAGGTCCGGGGAGCTGTTTTTT. This codes for CASGTGRSGELFF.

V gene TRBV6-6 combines with J gene TRBJ2-3, with D perhaps matching TRBD1 or TRBD2 (6 bases each). CDR3 length equals 15 residues. The V gene lost 5 bases and the J gene lost 0 bases, with 12 bases spanning the gap. Germline V gives CDR1 MNHNY, CDR2 SVGAGI (reference sequence). CDR3 amino acids: CASSQRGVSTDTQYF. As DNA, the CDR3 is TGTGCCAGCAGTCAGAGGGGGGTTAGCACAGATACGCAGTATTTT.

Only one count was recorded for this clone. The CDR3 sequence is CASSTLAGGWDTQYF. CDR3 in DNA: TGTGCCAGCAGCACCCTAGCGGGAGGGTGGGATACGCAGTATTTT. The J gene is TRBJ2-3, the V gene TRBV7-2; 12 bases are a match to TRBD2. Germline lookup yields CDR1 SGHTA and CDR2 FQGNSA. This CDR3 is 15 amino acids long. Losses at the gene ends were 5 bases for V and 6 bases for J; bases not matched to a gene: 6.

Of note for this clone: An end of the junction differs from the germline gene, which may be a read error. The CDR3 nucleotides read TGTGCCAGCAGCCCTGGACCTTTATACGAGCAGTACTTC. This codes for CASSPGPLYEQYF. The V gene is TRBV5-1, the J gene TRBJ2-7; no clear D. Germline CDR1 SGHRS, CDR2 YFSETQ. The CDR3 covers 13 residues.

This chain connects TRBV30 to TRBJ1-4; D not certain. V lost 4 bases and J lost 5, with 14 bases in between. The CDR3 is 14 amino acids. Germline V lookup: CDR1 GTSNPN, CDR2 SVGIG (reference sequence). Written as DNA, the CDR3 is TGTGCCTGGAACCCCGACCGGCTAAATGAAAAACTGTTTTTT. Residues: CAWNPDRLNEKLFF.

This clone showed up just a few times. The same CDR3 can be traced to other DNA sequences in this sample. The chain combines TRBV28 with TRBJ2-5; the D is unclear. Per the germline V gene, CDR1 is MDHEN and CDR2 is SYDVKM. Trimming stripped 3 bases from V and 1 base from J, with 6 bases between. This CDR3 spans 13 amino acids. The CDR3 bases are TGTGCCAGCAGTTTGGGTTCCCAAGAGACCCAGTACTTC. Translating gives CASSLGSQETQYF.

The rearrangement joins TRBV16 to TRBJ1-2, with D unresolved. The CDR3 consists of 15 residues. Germline V gene data show CDR1 as KGHSY and CDR2 as FQNENV. The V end lost 0 bases, the J end lost 3 bases, and 11 bases lay between the germline ends. The CDR3 protein is CASSQSWNSDYGYTF. CDR3 DNA: TGTGCCAGCAGCCAATCTTGGAACTCAGACTATGGCTACACCTTC.

The chain carries TRBV10-1 and TRBJ2-7, with TRBD2 as a possible D gene (6 bases). V shed 0 bases and J shed 5 bases, with 11 bases lying between them. The CDR3 is 14 residues long. CDR1 is WNHNN, CDR2 SYGVQD, per germline (reference sequence). The CDR3 loop reads CASSESTGAHEQYF. The CDR3 DNA reads as TGCGCCAGCAGTGAGTCAACGGGAGCCCACGAGCAGTACTTC.

This clone was seen only once. The chain couples TRBV29-1 to TRBJ1-4; 8 nucleotides line up with TRBD1. Germline V gene sequence: CDR1 SQVTM, CDR2 ANQGSEA. The CDR3 sequence is 14 residues long. With 3 bases clipped from V and 7 bases from J, the junction kept 7 bases outside the gene matches. The CDR3 region is CSVDDRGISEKLFF. DNA of the CDR3: TGCAGCGTTGACGACAGGGGAATCAGTGAAAAACTGTTTTTT.

The V and J genes are TRBV5-1 and TRBJ2-1; D is perhaps TRBD1 (6 bases). Germline-derived CDR1 and CDR2 are SGHRS and YFSETQ. V gave up 1 base and J gave up 1 base, with 15 bases separating them. CDR3 length: 17 residues. The CDR3 DNA reads TGCGCCAGCAGCTTGATCTTCAGGGGCTTGTCCTACAATGAGCAGTTCTTC. It encodes CASSLIFRGLSYNEQFF.